Sequencing of this TCR beta chain was carried out in a study of a mutant IDH1 vaccine in newly diagnosed glioma. As for the study in general: Vaccines were begun 4-6 weeks after radiotherapy alone, or with temozolomide cycles. Patients had received radiotherapy, temozolomide, or both previously, most receiving both.

Time point denoted: week 5, during vaccination. Vaccination comprised doses that each held 300 ug of mutant IDH1 20-mer peptide, plus topical imiquimod. The donor cohort comprised cases of new WHO grade 3 or 4 IDH1-mutant, ATRX-lost astrocytoma. This CDR3 has 13 residues. Germline V gene sequence: CDR1 SGDLS, CDR2 YYNGEE. The V gene lost 0 bases and the J gene lost 6 bases, with 10 bases spanning the gap. Study-wide results and caveats: There were vaccine-induced immune responses in around 93% of the patients.

Data came from immunoSEQ multiplex PCR; TCRdb stores just in-frame clones and leaves some out. This table has roughly 39,000 clones, around 82% appearing once. Worth noting for this clone: The antigen is unknown.

Source: PBMCs, taken from a glioma patient whose treatment included an IDH1 peptide vaccine. This clonotype originated in a man aged 40-55 years with glioma. This chain connects TRBV9 to TRBJ2-7; D might be TRBD1 or TRBD2, each matching 5 bases. The CDR3 sequence: CASSVAGTGEQYF. In nucleotides, the CDR3 is TGTGCCAGCAGCGTAGCAGGGACCGGCGAGCAGTACTTC.